The 7 T cell receptor beta chains reported below all come from one sample, sequenced in a study of regulatory T cells in long-lasting Graves disease listed by TCRdb under 2021. Receptor libraries were prepared by multiplex PCR. Sequencing instrument: Illumina HiSeq 4000. To build TCR beta libraries, CDR3 regions were amplified by Arm-PCR using iRepertoire HTBI primers. TCRdb itself trimmed the public reads at Q25 with fastp, ran MiXCR and retained productive beta chains. Each CDR3 protein appears once, grouped with its most common genes and DNA. A total of 450,000 to 600,000 distinct CDR3 sequences appear in this sample, roughly 14% of them only once. The top ten constitute roughly a tenth of the sample. This sample's time point label indicates: newly diagnosed GD, antithyroid drugs for less than 3 months. For both TCR sequencing and RNA sequencing, RNA was extracted from PBMCs in TRIzol. The sample was also linked to a second study, of T cells in Graves' hyperthyroidism and ophthalmopathy.

Sequencing was performed on peripheral blood mononuclear cells (PBMCs), taken at new diagnosis, from a patient treated with antithyroid drugs. These receptors all come from a young man with Graves disease. Donor details come from another sample of the same person, matched by shared clones.

In this sample, this clonotype turned up many times. The chain carries TRBV11-2 and TRBJ2-3, with D unclear. Trimming cost V 2 bases and J 8 bases, with 11 bases left between them. This CDR3 has 13 residues. CDR1 and CDR2 from the germline V gene are SGHAT and FQNNGV. CDR3 DNA: TGTGCCAGCAGCTTACTGCAGGAGCGTACGCAGTATTTT. As protein: CASSLLQERTQYF.

Worth noting for this clonotype: Possible read error: a much larger clone is one base away. The chain employs TRBV12-3 or TRBV12-4 and TRBJ2-1; D perhaps matches TRBD2 (6 bases). The CDR3 is made up of 15 amino acids. The V gene lost 3 bases and the J gene lost 7 bases, with 16 bases spanning the gap. The CDR3 spells CASSFGGLVVNEQFF. CDR3 nucleotide sequence: TGTGCCAGCAGTTTCGGGGGTTTGGTTGTGAATGAGCAGTTCTTC.

The CDR3, as DNA: TGCAGCGTTATTGGTTTTTCTGGAAACACCATATATTTT. Its translation: CSVIGFSGNTIYF. The rearrangement joins TRBV29-1 to TRBJ1-3; D unresolved. The V end lost 5 bases, the J end lost 1 base, and 9 bases lay between the germline ends. The CDR3 totals 13 residues. Germline V gives CDR1 SQVTM, CDR2 ANQGSEA.

This rearrangement joins TRBV19 to TRBJ1-5, with 7 positions matching TRBD1. The CDR3 covers 18 residues. The ends lost 6 bases at V and 1 base at J; junction bases unmatched: 15. Germline values: CDR1 LNHDA, CDR2 SQIVND (reference sequence). CDR3 DNA sequence: TGTGCCAGTAGGGGAAGGACAGGCGCCCGGGGAAGCAATCAGCCCCAGCATTTT. Amino acid sequence: CASRGRTGARGSNQPQHF.

In this sample, this clonotype turned up a few times. The gene calls are TRBV5-1 and TRBJ2-5; TRBD2 matches at 13 bases. V shed 4 bases, J shed 3 bases, and the junction held 6 bases outside the gene matches. This CDR3 has 16 residues. The V gene's germline CDR1 is SGHRS and CDR2 YFSETQ. The CDR3 here is CASSAGLAGVEETQYF. The CDR3 DNA sequence: TGCGCCAGCAGCGCAGGACTAGCGGGAGTTGAAGAGACCCAGTACTTC.

At least ten counts were recorded for this clonotype. The genes are TRBV6-1 and TRBJ1-1; D is unresolved. The V gene's germline CDR1 is MNHNS and CDR2 SASEGT. Deletions cut 6 bases from V and 2 bases from J, with 16 bases between. The CDR3 loop spans 15 amino acids. In DNA, the CDR3 is TGTGCCAGCAGAGACCGTCCACGGAGTAACACTGAAGCTTTCTTT. Encoded protein: CASRDRPRSNTEAFF.

This clonotype was recorded at least ten times. This chain joins TRBV12-3 or TRBV12-4 and TRBJ1-3; D remains ambiguous. Trimming stripped 6 bases from V and 0 bases from J, with 12 bases between. The CDR3 is 15 amino acids. The CDR3 protein is CASSDGPISGNTIYF. The CDR3 coding sequence is TGTGCCAGCAGCGATGGACCGATCTCTGGAAACACCATATATTTT.